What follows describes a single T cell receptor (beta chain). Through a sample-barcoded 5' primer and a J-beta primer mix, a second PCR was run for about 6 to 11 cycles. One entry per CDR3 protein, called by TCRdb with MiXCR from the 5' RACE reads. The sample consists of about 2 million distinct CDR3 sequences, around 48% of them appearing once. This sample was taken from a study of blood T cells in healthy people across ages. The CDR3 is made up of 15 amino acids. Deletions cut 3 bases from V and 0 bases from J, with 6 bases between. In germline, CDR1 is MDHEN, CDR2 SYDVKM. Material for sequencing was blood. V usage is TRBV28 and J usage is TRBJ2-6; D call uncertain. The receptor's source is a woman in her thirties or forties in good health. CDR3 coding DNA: TGTGCCAGCAGTTTGATGGCCTCTGGGGCCAACGTCCTGACTTTC. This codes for CASSLMASGANVLTF.